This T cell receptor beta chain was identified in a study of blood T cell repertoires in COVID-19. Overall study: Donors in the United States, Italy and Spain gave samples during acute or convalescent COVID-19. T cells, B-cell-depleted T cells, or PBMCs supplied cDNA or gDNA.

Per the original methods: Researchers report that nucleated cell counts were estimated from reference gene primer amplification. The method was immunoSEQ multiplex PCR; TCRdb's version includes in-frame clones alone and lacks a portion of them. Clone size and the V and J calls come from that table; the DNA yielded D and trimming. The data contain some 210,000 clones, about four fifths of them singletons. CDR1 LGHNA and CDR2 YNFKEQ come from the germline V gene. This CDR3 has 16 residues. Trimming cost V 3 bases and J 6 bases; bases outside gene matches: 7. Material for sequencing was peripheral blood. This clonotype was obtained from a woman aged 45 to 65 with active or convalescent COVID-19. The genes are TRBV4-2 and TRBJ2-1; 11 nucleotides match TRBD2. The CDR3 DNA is TGTGCCAGCAGCCAGCCACTAGCGGGAGATGTCAATGAGCAGTTCTTC. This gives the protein CASSQPLAGDVNEQFF.